The present T cell receptor beta chain was sequenced within a study of OX40 agonist ivuxolimab in advanced cancers. About the study as a whole: Ivuxolimab was an agonistic, fully human IgG2 monoclonal antibody directed against OX40 (CD134), a costimulatory receptor. Prior anti-PD-1, anti-PD-L1 or anti-CTLA-4 therapy was permitted, and approximately 40% of dose-escalation patients had received checkpoint inhibitors. The monotherapy dose-escalation portion (N of about 57 patients) of the phase I ivuxolimab trial is reported in the paper. Partial responses occurred in three dose-escalation patients, of whom one had hepatocellular carcinoma and two had cutaneous melanoma. A male proportion of nearly 85% and a mean age of roughly 55 years, ranging from 23 to 79, were recorded for the dose-escalation cohort. Peripheral TCRbeta sequencing was intended to test whether TCR sequence diversity was altered and clonal T-cell expansion was caused by ivuxolimab. Of the approximately 50 patients in dose escalation, about 20 had hepatocellular carcinoma, about 15 had melanoma, 9 had renal cell carcinoma and 9 had head and neck cancer. Intravenous ivuxolimab was administered to patients every 2 weeks at six dose levels: 0.01, 0.1, 0.3, 1.5, 3 and 10 mg/kg.

Patients with a history of autoimmune disease or receiving systemic immunosuppression were excluded from the trial. Peripheral blood for TCR sequencing was drawn from every dose cohort at baseline, at cycle 4 day 1 and at cycle 7 day 1. The samples were drawn from a first-in-human, open-label, multicenter phase I dose-escalation trial of ivuxolimab. The trial enrolled adults with locally advanced or metastatic head and neck squamous cell, hepatocellular, melanoma or renal cell carcinoma. Before TCR sequencing, CD4+ and CD8+ T cells were separately sorted from peripheral blood. For sequencing of the TCRbeta CDR3 region, genomic DNA was extracted from the sorted cells. The immunoSEQ Assay was used to sequence the TCRbeta CDR3 regions. TCRdb's version of the immuneACCESS table is confined to in-frame rearrangements and falls short of the full clone set. An unresolved V gene accounts for under half of the shortfall where checked; the remainder is of unknown origin. This sample is represented by some 25,000 clones; approximately 77% of them were singletons. The ten biggest clones cover about 2% of the sample.

What the authors observed across the whole study: Antigen specificity was not determined for the clonally expanded peripheral T cells. After ivuxolimab, more expanded clones were found on average in CD8+ T cells than in CD4+ T cells. At doses from 0.1 to 3.0 mg/kg, clonal expansion was seen in both CD4+ and CD8+ blood T cells between baseline and week 6. In partial responders in the 0.1-3.0 mg/kg groups, normalized peripheral clonal expansion was found to be among the lowest, especially among CD8+ T cells. Low levels of normalized T-cell clonal expansion were also shown by some nonresponding patients.

Comment on this clone: Its binding antigen is unknown. One base away there is no much larger clone; base qualities are not given.

V loses 4 bases of germline sequence and J loses 7 bases, and the interval between the two ends is 8 bases. The CDR3 goes from the cysteine to the phenylalanine over 13 residues. This entry keeps only the CDR3 DNA: 39 bases, framed from base 1. CDR1 is given as SGHVS and CDR2 as FNYEAQ, both from the germline V gene. The chain is made from TRBV7-6 and TRBJ1-6, with the D gene not confidently named. This TCR came from an adult with an advanced solid tumor such as melanoma, head and neck, liver or kidney cancer. The sample consisted of CD4+ or CD8+ T cells sorted from blood, taken in a trial of the OX40 agonist ivuxolimab. CDR3 sequence: CASSSTQNSPLHF. In nucleotides, the sequence is TGTGCCAGCAGCTCTACGCAAAATTCACCCCTCCACTTT.